These 30 T cell receptor beta chains were sequenced from one sample in a study of radiotherapy plus CTLA-4 blockade in lung cancer. Measured with immunoSEQ multiplex PCR; TCRdb has only the in-frame clones, and not every one. The table shows around 72,000 clones, with over 65% occurring only once. Material: peripheral blood, obtained from a patient treated with radiotherapy plus ipilimumab. These receptors were obtained from a human donor with non-small cell lung cancer who had a complete response to radiotherapy plus ipilimumab.

This sequence joins TRBV11-2 and TRBJ1-4; the D is unclear. Germline CDR1 and CDR2: SGHAT and FQNNGV. The V end was cut by 1 base, the J end by 0 bases, with 12 bases between. The CDR3 runs 17 residues. In nucleotides, the CDR3 is TGTGCCAGCAGCTTAGTATACGTCTGGACAACTAATGAAAAACTGTTTTTT. Encoded protein: CASSLVYVWTTNEKLFF.

J is TRBJ2-3 and V is TRBV7-9; tentative D call: TRBD1 (6 bases). Trimming took off 5 bases at V and 9 bases at J, with 21 bases between the two ends. This CDR3 spans 15 amino acids. Germline assignment: CDR1 SEHNR and CDR2 FQNEAQ (reference sequence). In nucleotides, the CDR3 is TGTGCCAGCAGCCCCGGGCAGGGGACACCCACAACGCAGTATTTT. Residues: CASSPGQGTPTTQYF.

This clone was found once. This sequence joins TRBV29-1 and TRBJ1-2; tentative D call: TRBD1 (6 bases). CDR1 is SQVTM, CDR2 ANQGSEA, per germline. The germline V and J ends were trimmed by 6 bases and 7 bases, with 18 bases remaining between them. The CDR3 is made up of 13 amino acids. The CDR3 protein is CSVNRAQGPGYTF. The CDR3 nucleotides are TGCAGCGTGAACAGGGCCCAGGGTCCTGGCTACACCTTC.

The sample holds a few counts of this clone. The chain employs TRBV5-1 and TRBJ2-3; 9 nucleotides agree with TRBD1. Per germline, CDR1 SGHRS and CDR2 YFSETQ. Trimming at V came to 3 bases and at J to 5 bases, leaving 10 bases not matched to a gene. The CDR3 runs 16 residues. The CDR3 loop is CASSYLAGQGGDTQYF. The CDR3 DNA sequence: TGCGCCAGCAGCTACTTGGCGGGACAGGGTGGAGATACGCAGTATTTT.

The gene calls are TRBV9 and TRBJ2-3; weak D call: TRBD1 (6 bases). V was pared by 4 bases and J by 1 base, with 13 bases between. Germline CDR1 reads SGDLS; CDR2 reads YYNGEE. The CDR3 length is 15 residues. The CDR3 bases are TGTGCCAGCAGCCCCCGGACAGCTGGCACAGATACGCAGTATTTT. Amino acid sequence: CASSPRTAGTDTQYF. The full variable domain, in which reference TRBV9 and TRBJ2-3 provide the parts outside the CDR3, is DSGVTQTPKHLITATGQRVTLRCSPRSGDLSVYWYQQSLDQGLQFLIQYYNGEERAKGNILERFSAQQFPDLHSELNLSSLELGDSALYFCASSPRTAGTDTQYFGPGTRLTVL.

The CDR3 DNA reads as TGTGCCAGTAGTGTTTCGCCCCCTGGACAGGGGGCGGGCGAGTTTTTT. Protein: CASSVSPPGQGAGEFF. J is TRBJ1-4 and V is TRBV19; 11 bases are shared with TRBD1. CDR3 size: 16 residues. V lost 5 bases, J lost 16 bases, and 18 bases stayed unmatched. Germline CDR1 reads LNHDA; CDR2 reads SQIVND (reference sequence). The entire variable domain, with the rest obtained from reference TRBV19 and TRBJ1-4, is as follows: DGGITQSPKYLFRKEGQNVTLSCEQNLNHDAMYWYRQDPGQGLRLIYYSQIVNDFQKGDIAEGYSVSREKKESFPLTVTSAQKNPTAFYLCASSVSPPGQGAGEFFGSGTQLSVL.

The rearrangement links TRBV7-2 to TRBJ1-5; D may be TRBD1 (5 bases). The CDR3 is 19 residues long. V lost 2 bases and J 0 bases, leaving 20 bases between the germline ends. Germline V CDR1 and CDR2: SGHTA, FQGNSA. CDR3 amino acids: CASSLRGRAAIYSNQPQHF. The CDR3 DNA follows: TGTGCCAGCAGCTTAAGGGGCAGGGCCGCTATCTATAGCAATCAGCCCCAGCATTTT.

This sequence joins TRBV18 and TRBJ1-3; D uncertain. CDR1 KGHSH and CDR2 LQKENI come from the germline V gene. This CDR3 spans 15 amino acids. V was clipped by 4 bases and J by 8 bases, with 18 bases between them. In DNA, the CDR3 is TGTGCCAGCTCACTCCGGACGGACCTGAGAGACACCATATATTTT. It encodes CASSLRTDLRDTIYF.

The V call is TRBV15, the J call TRBJ1-3, with 8 bases matching TRBD1. Trimming took 7 bases from V and 4 from J; bases not matched to a gene: 9. CDR1 and CDR2 from the germline V gene are LNHNV and YYDKDF (reference sequence). The CDR3 extends over 15 amino acids. The DNA of the CDR3 is TGTGCCACCACCAAGGACAGGGCCCACGGAAACACCATATATTTT. As protein: CATTKDRAHGNTIYF. Drawing the rest from reference TRBV15 and TRBJ1-3, the complete variable domain is DAMVIQNPRYQVTQFGKPVTLSCSQTLNHNVMYWYQQKSSQAPKLLFHYYDKDFNNEADTPDNFQSRRPNTSFCFLDIRSPGLGDTAMYLCATTKDRAHGNTIYFGEGSWLTVV.

V and J are TRBV19 and TRBJ1-5, with D unclear. V was cut by 4 bases and J by 2 bases, with 12 bases left in between. CDR1 is LNHDA and CDR2 is SQIVND in the germline V gene (reference sequence). The CDR3 loop spans 15 amino acids. As DNA, the CDR3 is TGTGCCAGTAGTAACCCCTCCCTCGGCAATCAGCCCCAGCATTTT. Translating gives CASSNPSLGNQPQHF.

The genes are TRBV4-1 and TRBJ2-7, with 8 bases identical to TRBD1. CDR1 is MGHRA and CDR2 is YSYEKL in the germline V gene. The V segment lost 0 bases and the J segment 4 bases; nucleotides outside the gene matches: 11. The CDR3 consists of 17 residues. CDR3 loop: CASSQEPDRGFLYEQYF. In DNA, the CDR3 is TGCGCCAGCAGCCAAGAGCCCGACAGGGGATTCTTATACGAGCAGTACTTC.

The gene calls are TRBV11-2 and TRBJ2-7; 10 nucleotides agree with TRBD2. The CDR3 has 14 amino acids. With V trimmed by 5 bases and J by 2 bases, 3 bases remained unmatched. Per germline, CDR1 SGHAT and CDR2 FQNNGV. The CDR3 DNA reads TGTGCCAGCAGCACCACTAGCGGGGCCTACGAGCAGTACTTC. Its protein product is CASSTTSGAYEQYF. Supplemented by reference TRBV11-2 and TRBJ2-7, the full variable domain reads EAGVAQSPRYKIIEKRQSVAFWCNPISGHATLYWYQQILGQGPKLLIQFQNNGVVDDSQLPKDRFSAERLKGVDSTLKIQPAKLEDSAVYLCASSTTSGAYEQYFGPGTRLTVT.

This clone was seen a single time. The J gene is TRBJ2-1, the V gene TRBV25-1, with 8 bases identical to TRBD1. V shed 5 bases, J shed 0 bases, and the junction held 9 bases outside the gene matches. Germline V lookup: CDR1 MGHDK, CDR2 SYGVNS. The CDR3 is 17 residues long. Written as DNA, the CDR3 is TGTGCCAGCAGTAAATTACAGGGGGGCCTCTCCTACAATGAGCAGTTCTTC. Protein sequence: CASSKLQGGLSYNEQFF. The full variable domain, with the rest looked up from reference TRBV25-1 and TRBJ2-1, is EADIYQTPRYLVIGTGKKITLECSQTMGHDKMYWYQQDPGMELHLIHYSYGVNSTEKGDLSSESTVSRIRTEHFPLTLESARPSHTSQYLCASSKLQGGLSYNEQFFGPGTRLTVL.

The CDR3 bases are TGTGCCAGTCACAGGGGTATGGGCAATCAGCCCCAGCATTTT. Its protein product is CASHRGMGNQPQHF. The chain combines TRBV19 with TRBJ1-5, with 7 nucleotides matching TRBD1. Germline V gives CDR1 LNHDA, CDR2 SQIVND (reference sequence). This CDR3 has 14 amino acids. V was pared by 8 bases and J by 2 bases, with 6 bases of the junction left unmatched.

The CDR3 reads CASSLALQNTEAFF. The CDR3, as DNA: TGTGCCAGCAGCTTGGCCCTACAGAACACTGAAGCTTTCTTT. V is TRBV11-2 and J is TRBJ1-1, with D unresolved. The length of the CDR3 is 14 residues. CDR1 and CDR2 (germline): SGHAT, FQNNGV. The germline V and J ends were trimmed by 3 bases and 1 base, with 9 bases remaining between them.

The rearrangement joins TRBV15 to TRBJ2-1; 9 bases align to TRBD2. The CDR3 has 19 amino acids. Germline V gene data show CDR1 as LNHNV and CDR2 as YYDKDF (reference sequence). V lost 2 bases, J lost 2 bases, and 13 bases stayed unmatched. Here the CDR3 reads CATSRPRLAEKRAYNEQFF. CDR3 in DNA: TGTGCCACCAGCAGACCCCGACTAGCGGAAAAACGAGCCTACAATGAGCAGTTCTTC. Looking up the rest from reference TRBV15 and TRBJ2-1 gives the full variable domain: DAMVIQNPRYQVTQFGKPVTLSCSQTLNHNVMYWYQQKSSQAPKLLFHYYDKDFNNEADTPDNFQSRRPNTSFCFLDIRSPGLGDTAMYLCATSRPRLAEKRAYNEQFFGPGTRLTVL.

The rearrangement links TRBV4-3 to TRBJ2-6; 11 bases are a match to TRBD2. The J segment lost 0 bases and the V segment lost 4 bases, leaving 8 bases of the junction unmatched. The germline V gene has CDR1 LGHNA and CDR2 YSLEER. This CDR3 has 19 amino acids. DNA for the CDR3: TGCGCCAGCAGCCCCCAACTAGCGGGGGCCTTCTCTGGGGCCAACGTCCTGACTTTC. It is translated as CASSPQLAGAFSGANVLTF.

J is TRBJ1-1 and V is TRBV18; D possibly corresponds to TRBD1 (6 bases). Between the trimmed V and J ends, which lost 4 bases and 1 base, there was a span of 13 bases. The germline V gene has CDR1 KGHSH and CDR2 LQKENI. CDR3 length: 15 amino acids. CDR3: CASSLRGQENTEAFF. The DNA of the CDR3 is TGTGCCAGCTCACTACGGGGACAAGAGAACACTGAAGCTTTCTTT.

This rearrangement joins TRBV7-2 to TRBJ2-1, with 10 bases identical to TRBD2. The V gene end was trimmed by 1 base and the J gene end by 4 bases; junction bases not matched to a gene: 1. Germline V gene lookup returns CDR1 SGHTA and CDR2 FQGNSA. The CDR3 is 15 amino acids. The CDR3: CASSLELAGYNEQFF. As DNA, the CDR3 is TGTGCCAGCAGCTTAGAACTAGCGGGATACAATGAGCAGTTCTTC.

J is TRBJ1-1 and V is TRBV7-9; 7 bases are a match to TRBD1. V trimming: 6 bases; J trimming: 0 bases; junction bases outside the gene matches: 10. The length of the CDR3 is 16 residues. Germline lookup yields CDR1 SEHNR and CDR2 FQNEAQ (reference sequence). The CDR3 sequence is CASSQLPGQLNTEAFF. In DNA form, the CDR3 reads TGTGCCAGCAGTCAACTCCCGGGACAGCTGAACACTGAAGCTTTCTTT.

The chain couples TRBV19 to TRBJ1-1; 8 bases agree with TRBD1. This CDR3 region has 15 residues. The junction had 5 bases not matched to a gene; V was cut back by 4 bases and J by 1 base. Germline CDR1 reads LNHDA; CDR2 reads SQIVND (reference sequence). This CDR3 is CASSRLTGANTEAFF. The CDR3 DNA is TGTGCCAGTAGTAGACTGACAGGGGCGAACACTGAAGCTTTCTTT.

V is TRBV7-6 and J is TRBJ2-3, with TRBD1 matching 9 bases. Germline CDR1 is SGHVS and CDR2 is FNYEAQ. Trimming at V came to 1 base and at J to 2 bases, leaving 10 bases not matched to a gene. CDR3 length: 18 amino acids. The CDR3 loop is CASSLGGLDRGYTDTQYF. DNA of the CDR3: TGTGCCAGCAGCTTAGGGGGATTGGACAGGGGATACACAGATACGCAGTATTTT.

The chain combines TRBV30 with TRBJ1-1; no firm D call. The CDR3 contains 13 residues. V was pared by 2 bases and J by 0 bases, with 7 bases between. The germline gives CDR1 GTSNPN, CDR2 SVGIG (reference sequence). CDR3: CAWSLGVNTEAFF. The CDR3 coding sequence is TGTGCCTGGAGTTTGGGTGTGAACACTGAAGCTTTCTTT.

This chain links TRBV5-4 with TRBJ1-2; 8 positions agree with TRBD1. After removal of 4 bases from V and 8 bases from J, the junction contained 7 bases not matched to a gene. Germline CDR1 is SGHNT and CDR2 is YYREEE (reference sequence). The CDR3 length is 13 residues. Here the CDR3 DNA reads TGTGCCAGCAGCCCAGACAGGGGCGACGGCTACACCTTC. Translating it yields CASSPDRGDGYTF.

The rearrangement joins TRBV5-5 to TRBJ1-2; 9 nucleotides agree with TRBD1. Germline V gives CDR1 SGHKS, CDR2 YYEKEE (reference sequence). Trimming took 5 bases from V and 5 from J; bases not matched to a gene: 10. CDR3 length: 15 residues. The DNA for the CDR3 is TGTGCCAGCAGTTGGACAGGGGCGGGGGAATATGGCTACACCTTC. Its translation: CASSWTGAGEYGYTF.

The chain employs TRBV4-1 and TRBJ1-2; 11 positions agree with TRBD1. The germline CDR1 and CDR2 sequences are MGHRA and YSYEKL. After removal of 4 bases from V and 4 bases from J, the junction contained 11 bases not matched to a gene. CDR3 length equals 17 residues. The CDR3 here is CASSPTSGQGASYGYTF. DNA of the CDR3: TGCGCCAGCAGCCCAACAAGCGGACAGGGGGCAAGCTATGGCTACACCTTC.

This clone was observed a handful of times. CDR3 region: CASSQRLADPRSYNEQFF. The CDR3 DNA follows: TGCGCCAGCAGCCAACGGCTAGCGGACCCCCGCTCCTACAATGAGCAGTTCTTC. The chain joins TRBV4-1 to TRBJ2-1; 7 nucleotides agree with TRBD2. CDR1 is MGHRA, CDR2 YSYEKL, per germline. The V and J ends lost 2 bases and 0 bases, in that order; junction bases with no gene match: 10. The CDR3 runs to 18 residues.

Worth noting for this clone: Different DNA sequences within this sample yield the same CDR3. The V and J genes are TRBV7-2 and TRBJ1-5, with D unclear. V was trimmed by 2 bases and J by 2 bases, leaving 4 bases between them. This CDR3 is 13 amino acids long. Germline CDR1 SGHTA, CDR2 FQGNSA. The CDR3 protein is CASSLRGNQPQHF. CDR3 nucleotide sequence: TGTGCCAGCAGCTTAAGGGGCAATCAGCCCCAGCATTTT.

V gene TRBV7-9 combines with J gene TRBJ2-1, with 8 bases aligning to TRBD1. The CDR3 runs 14 residues. V shed 6 bases and J 10 bases; nucleotides not matched to a gene: 11. Germline-derived CDR1 and CDR2 are SEHNR and FQNEAQ (reference sequence). The CDR3 DNA follows: TGTGCCAGCAGTCATCCGGGACAGGCTTGGGAGCAGTTCTTC. Translated: CASSHPGQAWEQFF.

V usage is TRBV7-2 and J usage is TRBJ1-2; possible D gene TRBD1, 6 bases. V dropped 5 bases and J dropped 5 bases, with 18 bases sitting between them. The CDR3 totals 15 residues. Germline CDR1 SGHTA, CDR2 FQGNSA. The DNA of the CDR3 is TGTGCCAGCAGCCCCACGTCCCGGGACATGTATGGCTACACCTTC. Residues: CASSPTSRDMYGYTF.